This note documents a single TCR beta chain sequence. This clonotype was picked up a small number of times. Its antigen specificity is not known. No base-level quality is on record; no much larger clone is a single base apart. This specimen's time point label, interpreted: late sampling 161 to 241 days after vaccination in a few convalescent patients. The sample's treatment or condition, from its label and the paper: roughly nine-day PBMC culture with coronavirus spike peptide pools or control peptides (ViraFEST assay). The study used the ViraFEST assay, which expanded antigen-specific T cells with peptide pools and then identified expanded clonotypes by TCR sequencing. The convalescent patients' positive SARS-CoV-2 PCR tests were from March to December 2020, which was before the Alpha, Beta and Delta variants emerged in the United States. Each well held approximately 2 million PBMCs cultured in IMDM containing around 5% human AB serum and around 10 IU/ml IL-2, with 9 to 10 ug/ml peptide pools added. On days 3 and 7, half of the culture medium was replaced with fresh IL-2-containing medium. After 10 days of culture, CD4+ T cells were isolated by negative selection with the EasySep CD4+ T cell isolation kit. PBMCs were separated from whole blood using Ficoll-Paque Plus gradient centrifugation and then either used fresh or cryopreserved at -140C. In general, triplicate wells were set up for every culture condition.

These data originate in a study of vaccination and CD4 T cells after COVID-19 (dated by TCRdb to 2021 to 2024). With regard to the full study: Every convalescent patient had a positive nasal swab PCR test for SARS-CoV-2, with mild disease in eight to ten patients and severe disease in one. Six males and four females were included in the convalescent cohort, with two Hispanic individuals, seven Caucasians, two Asians and one multiracial person represented. Participants received two doses of either the Pfizer-BioNTech BNT162b2 vaccine (n=8) or the Moderna mRNA-1273 vaccine (n=2). Post-COVID blood samples from convalescent patients were collected a median of roughly 100 days after diagnosis, with a range of roughly 35 to 170 days. Post-vaccine blood samples were obtained a median of around 67 days after the second vaccine dose, with a range of roughly 14 to 241 days. A few convalescent patients gave samples both early after vaccination (day 14) and late after vaccination (days 161 to 241). Overlapping spike peptide pools from SARS-CoV-2 and from the common cold coronaviruses HCoV-NL63, HCoV-OC43 and HCoV-229E were used as culture stimuli. As controls, cultures received a CEFX viral epitope pool (the positive control), an HIV-1 Nef peptide pool (the negative control), or no peptide at all. The spike-specific CD4+ TCR repertoire was compared before and after mRNA vaccination in over nine COVID-19 convalescent patients and a few infection-naive healthy vaccine recipients. What the research found in general, with its limitations: In convalescent patients, nearly all vaccine-specific clones (304 of 307) were found to be mono-reactive for SARS-CoV-2 spike rather than cross-reactive with common cold coronaviruses. Among the post-vaccine SARS-CoV-2-reactive clones in convalescent patients, a median roughly 85% showed up only after vaccination, which suggests vaccine-specific priming. The median number of SARS-CoV-2-reactive clonotypes rose from around 22 after infection to some 40 after vaccination, but the change was not significant. Only a relatively small number of convalescent patients were included in the study, and early timepoints following natural infection were not analyzed.

From cysteine to phenylalanine, the CDR3 is 14 amino acids long. This entry keeps only the CDR3 DNA: 42 bases, framed from base 1. Reading the germline V gene gives CDR1 SGHTA and CDR2 FQGNSA. Between the V and J ends, shortened by 5 bases and 1 base respectively, the junction contains 11 bases. The library was built by means of PCR. DNA from cultured CD4+ T cells underwent TCR sequencing with the Oncomine TCR Beta short-read assay at the Johns Hopkins FTIC core. Genomic DNA was extracted from the cultured CD4+ T cells with the QIAamp micro DNA kit. The Oncomine TCR Beta libraries from cultured CD4+ T cells were pooled using unique dual indexes and then sequenced on an Illumina iSeq 100. Concerning the study's data processing: Non-productive sequences were removed, and CDR3s not starting with C, not ending with F or W, or shorter than 7 amino acids were discarded. The MANAFEST web application was used to identify antigen-specific clonotypes by comparing peptide-stimulated wells against reference wells and other culture wells. To be called positive, a clone needed an FDR below 0.05, an odds ratio above 5, and a productive frequency above 0.1% in at least two of three replicate wells. A clonotype was classed as cross-reactive if the clonotype showed significant expansion both in SARS-CoV-2 spike wells and in at least one common cold coronavirus spike condition. CDR3 homology was assessed with Levenshtein distances (stringdist) and unrooted phylogenetic trees (ape) in R version 3.6.1. Through fastp at Q25 and MiXCR, TCRdb rebuilt clones from the public reads, retaining in-frame beta chains. Rows are unified per CDR3 protein, each entry keeping the most common DNA and genes. TCRdb, not the authors, supplied the V and J calls. This sample gives about 25,000 distinct CDR3 sequences in total; roughly 27% of them show up just once. The top ten clonotypes cover under 8.5% of the sample.

This specimen consisted of CD4+ T cells from blood, cultured in vitro, obtained about 7 months after SARS-CoV-2 vaccination. The TCR originated in a human donor who had recovered from COVID-19. The chain couples TRBV7-2 to TRBJ2-5, with no confident D gene call. The CDR3 region: CASSLDSFQETQYF. In nucleotide form, the sequence is TGTGCCAGCAGCCTTGACTCGTTCCAAGAGACCCAGTACTTC.